The source of this T cell receptor beta chain is a study of T-cell reconstitution after alpha-beta-depleted transplantation in children. This clonotype has at least ten counts. As yet, its antigen is unknown. Whole-study results and caveats: Reportedly, roughly two months post-transplant, alpha-beta T cells arose from several hundred expanded graft clones.

The V segment lost 6 bases and the J segment 9 bases; nucleotides outside the gene matches: 7. This CDR3 spans 14 amino acids. Germline V gene data show CDR1 as SGDLS and CDR2 as YYNGEE. For TCRbeta, the library was prepared with unique molecular identifiers. TCRdb re-called the PCR reads through MiXCR, storing one row per CDR3 protein. Of roughly 490,000 distinct CDR3 sequences in the sample, roughly 10% were seen once. V is TRBV9 and J is TRBJ2-1; 12 nucleotides match TRBD2. The source material was PBMCs, mostly from graft donor cells, sampled 180 days after TCRalphabeta/CD19-depleted stem cell transplant. The clonotype comes from a female patient aged 2 to 10 who had a stem cell transplant for aplastic anemia, so the T cells may come from the graft donor. CDR3 nucleotides: TGTGCCAGCAACCTAGCGGGAGGGCCGCGTGAGCAGTTCTTC. It is translated as CASNLAGGPREQFF. Variable domain in full (rest from reference TRBV9 and TRBJ2-1): DSGVTQTPKHLITATGQRVTLRCSPRSGDLSVYWYQQSLDQGLQFLIQYYNGEERAKGNILERFSAQQFPDLHSELNLSSLELGDSALYFCASNLAGGPREQFFGPGTRLTVL.